This T cell receptor (beta chain) was captured in a study of blood T cell repertoires in COVID-19. As processed by the authors: Estimation of nucleated cell counts was performed using reference gene primer amplification. Profiled with immunoSEQ multiplex PCR; TCRdb holds only in-frame clones, not every one. V, J and clone size were drawn from that table, and D and trimming were deduced from the DNA. The repertoire holds about 210,000 clones, with around 80% as singletons. Trimming took off 4 bases at V and 9 bases at J, with 19 bases between the two ends. CDR3 length equals 15 residues. The germline V gene encodes CDR1 SGDLS and CDR2 YYNGEE.

The receptor was isolated from a middle-aged woman with acute or convalescent COVID-19. The chain uses TRBV9 and TRBJ1-4; maybe TRBD1 (5 bases). The sequencing sample was made of peripheral blood. The CDR3: CASSPSGTRFKKLFF. The CDR3 DNA reads TGTGCCAGCAGCCCCTCCGGGACTAGGTTCAAAAAACTGTTTTTT. The full variable domain, rest sourced from reference TRBV9 and TRBJ1-4, is DSGVTQTPKHLITATGQRVTLRCSPRSGDLSVYWYQQSLDQGLQFLIQYYNGEERAKGNILERFSAQQFPDLHSELNLSSLELGDSALYFCASSPSGTRFKKLFFGSGTQLSVL.